This TCR beta chain was documented in a study of cytomegalovirus exposure and HLA in healthy donors. Healthy bone marrow donors supplied every sample. On this clone itself: Its antigen remains unidentified.

The study's findings and limits: Sequencing likely produced, as an artifact, a cluster of highly shared sequence variants. The majority of CMV-associated TCR beta chains were reported as apparently HLA-restricted in a later analysis. Altogether, around 160 TCR beta chains were recorded as cytomegalovirus-associated.

CDR1 and CDR2 from the germline V gene are ENHRY and SYGVKD. The V end was cut by 4 bases, the J end by 6 bases, with 7 bases between. This CDR3 spans 11 amino acids. PCR used 60 Vbeta primers and 13 Jbeta primers. This table comes from immunoSEQ multiplex PCR, and its TCRdb copy is limited to in-frame clones, with some not included. The repertoire holds 150,000 to 200,000 clones, with roughly 80% as singletons. The gene calls are TRBV10-3 and TRBJ2-7; D is unclear. The sample taken for sequencing was PBMCs. The origin of this receptor is a middle-aged man in good health and CMV-seronegative. The CDR3 spells CAISGGVEQYF. Written as DNA, the CDR3 is TGTGCCATCAGTGGCGGTGTCGAGCAGTACTTC.